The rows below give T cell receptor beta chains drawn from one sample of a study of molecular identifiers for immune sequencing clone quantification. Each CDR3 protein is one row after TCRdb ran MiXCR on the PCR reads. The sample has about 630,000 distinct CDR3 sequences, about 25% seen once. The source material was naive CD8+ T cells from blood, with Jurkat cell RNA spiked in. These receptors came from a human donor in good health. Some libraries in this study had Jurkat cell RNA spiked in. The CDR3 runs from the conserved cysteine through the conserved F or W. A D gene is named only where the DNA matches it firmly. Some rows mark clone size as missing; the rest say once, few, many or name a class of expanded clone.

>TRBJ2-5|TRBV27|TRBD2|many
CASSRLAVTQETQYF
TGTGCCAGCAGCCGACTAGCAGTTACTCAAGAGACCCAGTACTTC
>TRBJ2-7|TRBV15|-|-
CATSSAVWRGYEQYF
TGTGCCACCAGTTCAGCGGTGTGGCGAGGGTACGAGCAGTACTTC
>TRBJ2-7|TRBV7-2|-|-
CASSFAGTYEQYF
TGTGCCAGCAGCTTCGCAGGAACCTACGAGCAGTACTTC
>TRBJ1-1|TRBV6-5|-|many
CASSYIWSTEAFF
TGTGCCAGCAGTTACATTTGGAGCACTGAAGCTTTCTTT
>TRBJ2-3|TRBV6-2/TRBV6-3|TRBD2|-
CASRSLRTSGGTDTQYF
TGTGCCAGCAGATCTCTTCGGACTAGCGGGGGCACAGATACGCAGTATTTT
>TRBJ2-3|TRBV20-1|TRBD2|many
CSARDGGGASDTQYF
TGCAGTGCTAGAGACGGCGGGGGGGCCTCAGATACGCAGTATTTT
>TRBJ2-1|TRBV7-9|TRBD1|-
CASGPETGMNEQFF
TGTGCCAGCGGCCCCGAGACAGGGATGAATGAGCAGTTCTTC
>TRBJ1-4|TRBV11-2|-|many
CASSSTGDTLFF
TGTGCCAGCAGCTCCACTGGGGACACGCTGTTTTTT
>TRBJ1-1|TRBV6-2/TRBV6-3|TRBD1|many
CASSPGTGGMNTEAFF
TGTGCCAGCAGCCCAGGGACAGGGGGCATGAACACTGAAGCTTTCTTT
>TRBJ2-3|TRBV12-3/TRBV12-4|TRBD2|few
CASSSPSGGGDTQYF
TGTGCCAGCAGTTCCCCTAGCGGGGGGGGAGATACGCAGTATTTT
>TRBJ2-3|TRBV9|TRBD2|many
CASSRSGRVVWDTQYF
TGTGCCAGCAGTAGAAGCGGGAGGGTTGTATGGGATACGCAGTATTTT
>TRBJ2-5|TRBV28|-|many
CASSKPFGDLQPHQETQYF
TGTGCCAGCAGTAAACCCTTTGGGGACCTCCAGCCCCACCAAGAGACCCAGTACTTC
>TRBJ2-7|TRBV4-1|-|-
CASSQKMTAYEQYF
TGCGCCAGCAGCCAGAAGATGACAGCATACGAGCAGTACTTC
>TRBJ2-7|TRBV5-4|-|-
CASSLATAGSYEQYF
TGTGCCAGCAGCTTGGCCACCGCAGGCTCCTACGAGCAGTACTTC
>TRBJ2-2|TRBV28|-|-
CASSARGIENTGELFF
TGTGCCAGCAGTGCTCGGGGGATTGAGAACACCGGGGAGCTGTTTTTT
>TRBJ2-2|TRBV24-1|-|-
CATRETGEFSGELFF
TGTGCCACCAGGGAGACGGGGGAATTCTCCGGGGAGCTGTTTTTT